The subject of this entry is one T cell receptor (beta chain). No antigen is known for it. Sequencing used immunoSEQ multiplex PCR; TCRdb keeps in-frame clones, though not all of them. The table lists about 350,000 clones, 75% to 90% of them singletons. The treatment denotes: some 19 received Ad26.COV2.S at low or high dose, single or two shots; about 5 received placebo; per-sample allocation not given. Samples were taken on day 63 after the first vaccine or placebo injection. Ad26.COV2.S expressed prefusion-stabilized spike from the original Wuhan strain. This sample is part of a study of Ad26.COV2.S vaccination and SARS-CoV-2 variants. Study overall: Each vaccinee took Ad26.COV2.S intramuscularly, once or twice 56 days apart. Study results and caveats: Across vaccine and placebo recipients, the breadth of non-spike TCRs was similar. While placebo recipients had lower spike-specific TCR breadth, vaccine recipients had more.

The germline V gene encodes CDR1 MDHEN and CDR2 SYDVKM. The CDR3 consists of 14 residues. J lost 2 bases, V lost 10 bases, and 10 bases had no gene match. The sequence was obtained from a person aged 18-60 years who received the Ad26.COV2.S COVID-19 vaccine or a placebo. The sample in question was peripheral blood, obtained in a trial of Ad26.COV2.S vaccine versus placebo. The J gene is TRBJ2-7, the V gene TRBV28; 8 bases match TRBD2. Here the CDR3 reads CATGLAPPTYEQYF. Written as DNA, the CDR3 is TGTGCCACCGGACTAGCTCCACCGACCTACGAGCAGTACTTC. Full variable domain (remainder filled in from reference TRBV28 and TRBJ2-7): DVKVTQSSRYLVKRTGEKVFLECVQDMDHENMFWYRQDPGLGLRLIYFSYDVKMKEKGDIPEGYSVSREKKERFSLILESASTNQTSMYLCATGLAPPTYEQYFGPGTRLTVT.